The rows below give T cell receptor beta chains drawn from one sample of a study of control samples from healthy donors and cancer patients. Clones were read by immunoSEQ multiplex PCR, and TCRdb kept only the in-frame ones, dropping some. The repertoire holds around 110,000 clones, with 75% to 90% as singletons. The sequenced sample consisted of PBMCs. These receptors were collected from a woman in her forties or fifties with colorectal cancer. Each CDR3 is given with its conserved first and last residue. A D gene is named only where the DNA matches it firmly. Where a row states a size, it is once, few, many or the class of an expanded clone; other rows omit it.

V gene	D gene	J gene	clone size	CDR3 DNA	CDR3 protein
TRBV7-2	NA	TRBJ2-7	NA	TGTGCCAGCAGGAGTGGACAGTCCTACGAGCAGTACTTC	CASRSGQSYEQYF
TRBV19	NA	TRBJ1-1	once	TGTGCCAGTACCTACCGTCCGGGGGGCACTGAAGCTTTCTTT	CASTYRPGGTEAFF
TRBV5-6	NA	TRBJ1-1	once	TGTGCCAGCAGCCTATACACTGAAGCTTTCTTT	CASSLYTEAFF
TRBV7-2	NA	TRBJ2-7	NA	TGTGCCAGCAGCACCCCCGGTAGATTGTGGGAGAGGATCTACGAGCAGTACTTC	CASSTPGRLWERIYEQYF
TRBV28	TRBD2	TRBJ2-7	NA	TGTGCCAGCATGGGTGCGCGGGGGATAACTTCCTACGAGCAGTACTTC	CASMGARGITSYEQYF
TRBV4-2	TRBD2	TRBJ2-3	NA	TGTGCCAGCAGCCAAGATGCGGGACTAGCTGGCACAGATACGCAGTATTTT	CASSQDAGLAGTDTQYF
TRBV6-1	NA	TRBJ2-5	few	TGTGCCAGCAGTGAACTGGGTGCCCAGTACTTC	CASSELGAQYF
TRBV6-5	NA	TRBJ1-2	NA	TGTGCCAGCACTCTCGCGGACTCTAACTATGGCTACACCTTC	CASTLADSNYGYTF
TRBV9	NA	TRBJ1-5	NA	TGTGCCAGCGGAGATTCCTCTCAGCCCCAGCATTTT	CASGDSSQPQHF
TRBV7-9	TRBD2	TRBJ2-3	NA	TGTGCCAGCAGCCGCTTGACTAGCGGGGGGCCGCAGTATTTT	CASSRLTSGGPQYF
TRBV25-1	NA	TRBJ2-3	NA	TGTGCCAGCAGTGATAGTAGCACAGATACGCAGTATTTT	CASSDSSTDTQYF
TRBV30	NA	TRBJ2-7	NA	TGTGCCTGGAGTGTGGCCCCTGGACAAAGGCAGTACTTC	CAWSVAPGQRQYF
TRBV6-1	NA	TRBJ2-5	once	TGTGCCAGCAGTGGGGGGGTGACGGGAGTGGGAGAGACCCAGTACTTC	CASSGGVTGVGETQYF
TRBV21-1	NA	TRBJ2-3	NA	TGTGCCAGCGGGCGGACTATTCAGGGGCCTGGAGATACGCAGTATTTT	CASGRTIQGPGDTQYF
TRBV6-1	TRBD1	TRBJ2-3	NA	TGTGCCAGCAGTGAATCTTTACAGGGGGCGCCCCTCAATACGCAGTATTTT	CASSESLQGAPLNTQYF
TRBV2	NA	TRBJ2-2	NA	TGTGCCAGCACCCTGGGGCCTACGAACACCGGGGAGCTGTTTTTT	CASTLGPTNTGELFF
TRBV29-1	NA	TRBJ2-5	NA	TGCAGCGTTGGGAAGACCCAAGAGACCCAGTACTTC	CSVGKTQETQYF
TRBV5-1	NA	TRBJ1-6	NA	TGCGCCAGCACCAATAGGACGGAAAATTATGGTCCCCTCCACTTT	CASTNRTENYGPLHF
TRBV19	NA	TRBJ1-4	few	TGTGCCAGTAGTATGCAGGGCTACGGTGAAAAACTGTTTTTT	CASSMQGYGEKLFF
TRBV7-9	NA	TRBJ1-2	few	TGTGCCAGCAGCCCCCCTGGGGCTTCCTTGGCCTCTAACTATGGCTACACCTTC	CASSPPGASLASNYGYTF
TRBV6-5	NA	TRBJ1-1	NA	TGTGCCAGCAGACTGGAGAGAATGAACACTGAAGCTTTCTTT	CASRLERMNTEAFF
TRBV28	NA	TRBJ2-7	NA	TGTGCCAGCAGCTCGACAGCGCGAAACGAGCAGTACTTC	CASSSTARNEQYF
TRBV12-5	NA	TRBJ2-1	once	TGTGCTAGTGGTCCCGGGGGACCGCTCTACAATGAGCAGTTCTTC	CASGPGGPLYNEQFF
TRBV7-3	NA	TRBJ2-7	NA	TGTGCCAGCAGTTTTGGCCTTGAGCAGTACTTC	CASSFGLEQYF
TRBV28	NA	TRBJ2-7	NA	TGTGCCAGCAGCCCTCGGGCGGTGGGGGGCGAGCAGTACTTC	CASSPRAVGGEQYF
TRBV4-1	NA	TRBJ2-1	NA	TGCGCCAGCAGCCACCCGCTTGCTGAGCAGTTCTTC	CASSHPLAEQFF
TRBV18	NA	TRBJ2-3	once	TGTGCCAGCTCACCACGATCGTTCCCAAGCGCAGATACGCAGTATTTT	CASSPRSFPSADTQYF
TRBV6-5	TRBD1	TRBJ2-1	NA	TGTGCCAGCAGTTACGTAGGGGGCGCATACAATGAGCAGTTCTTC	CASSYVGGAYNEQFF
TRBV2	TRBD1	TRBJ2-1	NA	TGTGCCAGCGGCTCAAGTGCCAGGGGGGAGCAGTTCTTC	CASGSSARGEQFF
TRBV5-1	TRBD1	TRBJ2-7	NA	TGCGCCAGCAGCCCGACAGGGGGGTACGAGCAGTACTTC	CASSPTGGYEQYF
TRBV6-5	NA	TRBJ1-1	NA	TGTGCCAGCAGTTACTCGGGGGGGGGAGGCACTGAAGCTTTCTTT	CASSYSGGGGTEAFF
TRBV19	TRBD2	TRBJ2-1	NA	TGTGCCAGTAGTATGGGTAGCGGGAATTACAATGAGCAGTTCTTC	CASSMGSGNYNEQFF
TRBV2	TRBD1	TRBJ2-4	NA	TGTGCCACTAGGACAGGGGAGGCCAAAAACATTCAGTACTTC	CATRTGEAKNIQYF
TRBV2	TRBD1	TRBJ2-2	NA	TGTGCCAGCACTGGCGGGACAGGGCCGGGCGGGGAGCTGTTTTTT	CASTGGTGPGGELFF
TRBV28	TRBD1	TRBJ2-7	once	TGTGCCAGCAGTTTAACGGGACAGGGGGTTTACGAGCAGTACTTC	CASSLTGQGVYEQYF